The 17 T cell receptor beta chains reported below all come from one sample, sequenced in a study of T cells in Graves' hyperthyroidism and ophthalmopathy. Regions amplified from RNA transcripts were the TCR beta CDR3 regions. HTBI primers were used for first-round RT-PCR of the TCR CDR3. Using its own MiXCR run on the multiplex PCR reads, TCRdb lists one record per CDR3 protein. The data hold nearly 250,000 distinct CDR3 sequences, with approximately 16% observed a single time. What was sequenced was blood. All receptors come from a woman aged 18 to 35 with Graves' ophthalmopathy.

This clonotype has more than one count but fewer than ten. The V and J genes are TRBV19 and TRBJ1-2; 7 bases are shared with TRBD1. The CDR3 contains 13 residues. CDR1 and CDR2 from the germline V gene are LNHDA and SQIVND (reference sequence). J lost 6 bases, V lost 5 bases, and 6 bases had no gene match. CDR3 sequence reads: CASSHRGLDGYTF. CDR3 DNA sequence: TGTGCCAGTAGTCATAGGGGGCTGGATGGCTACACCTTC.

This clonotype was seen at least ten times. The J gene is TRBJ2-1, the V gene TRBV24-1, with 8 bases aligning to TRBD2. Germline V gene data show CDR1 as KGHDR and CDR2 as SFDVKD. V lost 7 bases, J lost 4 bases, and 5 bases stayed unmatched. The CDR3 is 14 amino acids. The CDR3 reads CATSTSGIYNEQFF. For the CDR3, the DNA is TGTGCCACCAGCACTAGCGGAATATACAATGAGCAGTTCTTC.

This rearrangement joins TRBV11-3 to TRBJ2-2; 10 nucleotides line up with TRBD1. The trim removed 5 bases at V and 1 base at J, leaving 4 bases unmatched. This CDR3 spans 16 amino acids. CDR1 and CDR2 (germline): SGHNT, YENEEA. CDR3 loop: CASSPWDRGNTGELFF. The CDR3 bases are TGTGCCAGCAGCCCATGGGACAGGGGGAACACCGGGGAGCTGTTTTTT.

This clonotype was seen repeatedly, ten times or more. The chain recombines TRBV7-9 with TRBJ2-2; D is possibly TRBD2 (6 bases). CDR1 is SEHNR, CDR2 FQNEAQ, per germline (reference sequence). The ends were cut back, 5 bases at V and 1 base at J, with 14 bases in the middle. CDR3 length: 16 residues. CDR3 sequence: CASSPSGGRNTGELFF. CDR3 DNA sequence: TGTGCCAGCAGCCCCTCCGGGGGAAGGAACACCGGGGAGCTGTTTTTT.

This clonotype occurred many times. The chain links TRBV11-2 to TRBJ2-7, with 7 bases that match TRBD2. Germline assignment: CDR1 SGHAT and CDR2 FQNNGV. This CDR3 region has 17 residues. The V segment lost 3 bases and the J segment 3 bases; nucleotides outside the gene matches: 14. The CDR3 bases are TGTGCCAGCAGCTTTTTGGGGTGGGAGGGGTCGAGCTACGAGCAGTACTTC. Residues: CASSFLGWEGSSYEQYF.

Many counts were recorded for this clonotype. The chain links TRBV11-1 to TRBJ1-1; D might be TRBD1 (6 bases). Trimming shortened V by 3 bases and J by 0 bases, and 11 bases separated the two germline ends. Germline CDR1 reads SGHAT; CDR2 reads FQDESV (reference sequence). The CDR3 totals 15 residues. The chain's CDR3 is CASSLGAYLNTEAFF. Here the CDR3 DNA reads TGTGCCAGCAGCTTGGGGGCGTATTTGAACACTGAAGCTTTCTTT.

This clonotype was observed many times. The chain is built from TRBV5-1 and TRBJ1-2; 10 positions match TRBD1. CDR1 is SGHRS, CDR2 YFSETQ, per germline. This CDR3 comprises 12 residues. J lost 10 bases, V lost 3 bases, and 3 bases had no gene match. The CDR3 DNA reads as TGCGCCAGCAGCTGGGGGACAGGGGACTACACCTTC. This encodes CASSWGTGDYTF.

The V and J genes are TRBV19 and TRBJ1-5; maybe TRBD1 (6 bases). Trimming removed 7 bases from V and 0 bases from J, with 10 bases in between. The CDR3 length is 14 residues. CDR1 is LNHDA and CDR2 is SQIVND in the germline V gene (reference sequence). Here the CDR3 DNA reads TGTGCCAGTACTGTGACAGGTAGCAATCAGCCCCAGCATTTT. It is translated as CASTVTGSNQPQHF. The whole variable domain, filled in from reference TRBV19 and TRBJ1-5, reads DGGITQSPKYLFRKEGQNVTLSCEQNLNHDAMYWYRQDPGQGLRLIYYSQIVNDFQKGDIAEGYSVSREKKESFPLTVTSAQKNPTAFYLCASTVTGSNQPQHFGDGTRLSIL.

The chain links TRBV6-1 to TRBJ2-5, with 11 bases identical to TRBD2. J lost 0 bases, V lost 4 bases, and 1 base had no gene match. The CDR3 consists of 15 residues. CDR1 is MNHNS and CDR2 is SASEGT in the germline V gene. The CDR3 sequence: CASSGLAGYQETQYF. The CDR3 bases are TGTGCCAGCAGTGGACTAGCGGGGTACCAAGAGACCCAGTACTTC.

This clonotype was recorded at least ten times. This sequence joins TRBV28 and TRBJ2-1, with TRBD2 identical over 10 bases. CDR1 is MDHEN, CDR2 SYDVKM, per germline. The V segment lost 2 bases and the J segment 7 bases; nucleotides outside the gene matches: 11. The CDR3 extends over 17 amino acids. The CDR3: CASSLGFGASGSNEQFF. As DNA, the CDR3 is TGTGCCAGCAGTTTAGGTTTTGGAGCTAGCGGGAGTAATGAGCAGTTCTTC. The variable domain in full, completed from reference TRBV28 and TRBJ2-1, reads DVKVTQSSRYLVKRTGEKVFLECVQDMDHENMFWYRQDPGLGLRLIYFSYDVKMKEKGDIPEGYSVSREKKERFSLILESASTNQTSMYLCASSLGFGASGSNEQFFGPGTRLTVL.

The rearrangement uses TRBV24-1 and TRBJ2-2, with TRBD1 matching over 9 bases. In germline, CDR1 is KGHDR, CDR2 SFDVKD. J lost 3 bases, V lost 4 bases, and 14 bases had no gene match. The CDR3 sequence is 19 residues long. The chain's CDR3 is CATSDTAVRRTGDTGELFF. In DNA, the CDR3 is TGTGCCACCAGTGACACAGCCGTACGTAGGACAGGGGACACCGGGGAGCTGTTTTTT.

This clonotype was found many times. The chain carries TRBV4-1 and TRBJ2-2, with D maybe TRBD2 (5 bases). The V end was cut by 6 bases, the J end by 6 bases, with 17 bases between. The germline gives CDR1 MGHRA, CDR2 YSYEKL. This CDR3 contains 15 residues. The CDR3 reads CASSPSLGLAGELFF. Written as DNA, the CDR3 is TGCGCCAGCAGTCCTTCACTAGGGTTAGCCGGGGAGCTGTTTTTT.

In this sample, this clonotype turned up many times. The V and J genes are TRBV20-1 and TRBJ2-3; TRBD1 matches at 9 bases. V was clipped by 3 bases and J by 6 bases; unmatched bases: 4. CDR1 is DFQATT and CDR2 is SNEGSKA in the germline V gene (reference sequence). There are 13 residues in the CDR3. This CDR3 is CSARGTGKDTQYF. The CDR3 DNA sequence: TGCAGTGCTAGGGGGACAGGGAAGGATACGCAGTATTTT.

This clonotype appeared a few times. The genes are TRBV5-1 and TRBJ2-2, with TRBD2 as a possible D gene (6 bases). V was cut by 7 bases and J by 2 bases, with 24 bases left in between. There are 18 residues in the CDR3. Germline V gives CDR1 SGHRS, CDR2 YFSETQ. The chain's CDR3 is CASSGSRRTNQNTGELFF. The CDR3 DNA follows: TGCGCCAGCTCCGGGAGCCGAAGAACGAACCAAAACACCGGGGAGCTGTTTTTT. The entire variable domain, with the rest obtained from reference TRBV5-1 and TRBJ2-2, is as follows: KAGVTQTPRYLIKTRGQQVTLSCSPISGHRSVSWYQQTPGQGLQFLFEYFSETQRNKGNFPGRFSGRQFSNSRSEMNVSTLELGDSALYLCASSGSRRTNQNTGELFFGEGSRLTVL.

This clonotype has only a few counts. The chain joins TRBV4-1 to TRBJ2-1; D is possibly TRBD2 (7 bases). This CDR3 has 15 residues. Germline CDR1 is MGHRA and CDR2 is YSYEKL. V shed 3 bases and J shed 5 bases, with 14 bases lying between them. CDR3 protein: CASSQGASGDNEQFF. DNA for the CDR3: TGCGCCAGCAGCCAGGGGGCTAGCGGCGACAATGAGCAGTTCTTC.

This clonotype counts as medium-sized. The rearrangement links TRBV2 to TRBJ2-3, with 14 bases fitting TRBD2. Germline trimming cut 6 bases from V and 2 bases from J; bases unmatched to any gene: 4. CDR1 is SNHLY, CDR2 FYNNEI, per germline. CDR3 length equals 16 residues. The CDR3 sequence: CASSWTSGGSTDTQYF. The CDR3 DNA reads TGTGCCAGCAGCTGGACTAGCGGGGGGTCCACAGATACGCAGTATTTT.

This clonotype has at least ten counts. The chain joins TRBV11-2 to TRBJ2-1, with D possibly matching TRBD1 (6 bases). CDR1 is SGHAT, CDR2 FQNNGV, per germline. The CDR3 covers 13 residues. Between the trimmed V and J ends, which lost 5 bases and 10 bases, there was a span of 15 bases. CDR3 coding DNA: TGTGCCAGCAGCGCGACAGGAGGTTACGAGCAGTTCTTC. It yields the protein CASSATGGYEQFF.